This is a list of T cell receptor beta chains from one sample in a study of blood T cell repertoires in COVID-19. Profiled with immunoSEQ multiplex PCR; TCRdb holds only in-frame clones, not every one. The sample shows 270,000 or so clones, about four fifths of them seen only once. The sequencing sample was made of peripheral blood. The source of these receptors is a woman aged 55-75 years with active or convalescent COVID-19. The CDR3 runs from the conserved cysteine through the conserved F or W. Each record gives: clone size, J gene, V gene, D gene, CDR3 protein, CDR3 DNA. D genes are given only for firm matches. For some rows the clone size is stated as once, few or many, or as a class when expanded; others skip it.

- | TRBJ2-3 | TRBV10-3 | - | CAISTRNTQYF | TGTGCCATCAGTACCAGAAATACGCAGTATTTT
- | TRBJ1-1 | TRBV5-1 | - | CASSLEQPLTEAFF | TGCGCCAGCAGCTTGGAACAACCTCTCACTGAAGCTTTCTTT
- | TRBJ2-5 | TRBV6-5 | TRBD1 | CASSRTGRETQYF | TGTGCCAGCAGTCGGACAGGGAGGGAGACCCAGTACTTC
- | TRBJ1-5 | TRBV28 | - | CASSFLQGQPQHF | TGTGCCAGCAGTTTCCTACAGGGCCAGCCCCAGCATTTT
- | TRBJ1-5 | TRBV10-3 | - | CATLDSLSNQPQHF | TGTGCCACCTTAGACAGCCTTAGCAATCAGCCCCAGCATTTT
- | TRBJ2-6 | TRBV5-1 | TRBD2 | CASSVGLAASSGANVLTF | TGCGCCAGCAGCGTGGGACTAGCGGCCTCCTCTGGGGCCAACGTCCTGACTTTC
- | TRBJ1-1 | TRBV7-9 | TRBD1 | CASSDVVGASQGEAFF | TGTGCCAGCAGCGACGTTGTGGGGGCGTCACAGGGGGAAGCTTTCTTT
- | TRBJ2-2 | TRBV5-1 | - | CASRGGPGSGELFF | TGCGCCAGCCGCGGAGGGCCAGGGTCCGGGGAGCTGTTTTTT
- | TRBJ2-7 | TRBV30 | TRBD1 | CAWTDRVDSYEQYF | TGTGCCTGGACGGACAGGGTAGACTCCTACGAGCAGTACTTC
- | TRBJ2-5 | TRBV28 | TRBD1 | CASRTNRGTGETQYF | TGTGCCAGCAGGACGAACAGGGGTACTGGGGAGACCCAGTACTTC
- | TRBJ1-1 | TRBV4-2 | TRBD1 | CASRSLQGVYGTEAFF | TGTGCCAGCAGGTCGCTACAGGGGGTTTACGGCACTGAAGCTTTCTTT
- | TRBJ1-6 | TRBV4-1 | - | CASSQILTRVDSPSYNSPLHF | TGCGCCAGCAGCCAAATTCTCACTCGTGTCGACTCCCCCTCCTATAATTCACCCCTCCACTTT
- | TRBJ2-1 | TRBV2 | TRBD2 | CASKGTSVGNEQFF | TGTGCCAGCAAGGGGACTAGCGTAGGAAATGAGCAGTTCTTC
- | TRBJ1-2 | TRBV7-2 | TRBD1 | CASPPEGGAYGYTF | TGTGCCAGCCCCCCGGAAGGGGGCGCCTATGGCTACACCTTC
once | TRBJ2-3 | TRBV27 | - | CASSLSVGPQDTQYF | TGTGCCAGCAGTTTATCGGTGGGGCCCCAAGATACGCAGTATTTT
- | TRBJ1-5 | TRBV12-5 | - | CASGSDGRPQHF | TGTGCTAGTGGTTCCGACGGGAGGCCCCAGCATTTT
- | TRBJ1-5 | TRBV25-1 | - | CASSPPRDSSNQPQHF | TGTGCCAGCAGTCCGCCCAGGGATTCTAGCAATCAGCCCCAGCATTTT
- | TRBJ1-1 | TRBV29-1 | - | CSERLGTEAFF | TGCAGCGAGAGGCTGGGCACTGAAGCTTTCTTT
once | TRBJ1-1 | TRBV4-3 | - | CASSQEAIQRVLNTEAFF | TGCGCCAGCAGCCAAGAGGCAATTCAGCGGGTATTGAACACTGAAGCTTTCTTT
- | TRBJ1-4 | TRBV7-9 | TRBD1 | CASSPDRQNEKLFF | TGTGCCAGCAGCCCGGACAGGCAGAATGAAAAACTGTTTTTT
- | TRBJ2-2 | TRBV2 | - | CASSDPRGTGELFF | TGTGCCAGCAGTGACCCCCGGGGCACCGGGGAGCTGTTTTTT
once | TRBJ1-2 | TRBV12-3/TRBV12-4 | TRBD1 | CASRGTGGNGYTF | TGTGCCAGCAGGGGGACAGGAGGAAATGGCTACACCTTC
- | TRBJ2-3 | TRBV6-1 | - | CASSAGRFTGASTDTQYF | TGTGCCAGCAGTGCAGGCAGGTTTACTGGCGCTAGCACAGATACGCAGTATTTT
- | TRBJ1-2 | TRBV5-6 | TRBD1 | CASTWWDRGRGAYGYTF | TGTGCCAGCACCTGGTGGGACAGGGGGCGGGGGGCCTATGGCTACACCTTC
- | TRBJ1-5 | TRBV19 | TRBD1 | CASSMWGGQGNQPQHF | TGTGCCAGTAGTATGTGGGGGGGACAGGGTAACCAGCCCCAGCATTTT
- | TRBJ2-5 | TRBV9 | - | CASQSTTVGTQYF | TGTGCCAGCCAATCCACGACTGTCGGGACCCAGTACTTC
few | TRBJ1-2 | TRBV3-1/TRBV3-2 | TRBD1 | CASSHTGGPQSGYTF | TGTGCCAGCAGCCATACAGGGGGTCCTCAATCTGGCTACACCTTC
- | TRBJ1-4 | TRBV18 | - | CASSLLQKNEKLFF | TGTGCCAGCTCACTCCTTCAGAAAAATGAAAAACTGTTTTTT
- | TRBJ1-1 | TRBV3-1/TRBV3-2 | - | CASSQDGGLWNTEAFF | TGTGCCAGCAGCCAAGATGGTGGCCTTTGGAACACTGAAGCTTTCTTT
- | TRBJ1-1 | TRBV6-5 | - | CASRGGGGHTEAFF | TGTGCCAGCAGGGGGGGCGGGGGACACACTGAAGCTTTCTTT
- | TRBJ1-2 | TRBV12-3/TRBV12-4 | TRBD1 | CASSSGQGIRYTF | TGTGCCAGCAGTTCGGGACAGGGAATCCGCTACACCTTC
- | TRBJ2-5 | TRBV29-1 | - | CSVDGGSYQETQYF | TGCAGCGTTGACGGGGGATCGTACCAAGAGACCCAGTACTTC
- | TRBJ1-1 | TRBV6-5 | - | CASSRTGQVNTEAFF | TGTGCCAGCAGTAGGACCGGACAAGTGAACACTGAAGCTTTCTTT
- | TRBJ1-1 | TRBV9 | - | CASSESSETEAFF | TGTGCCAGCAGCGAAAGTTCCGAGACTGAAGCTTTCTTT
- | TRBJ2-7 | TRBV2 | - | CASSEGGHTTSYEQYF | TGTGCCAGCAGTGAAGGGGGGCACACCACCTCCTACGAGCAGTACTTC
- | TRBJ1-2 | TRBV3-1/TRBV3-2 | - | CASSQAANYGYTF | TGTGCCAGCAGCCAGGCGGCTAACTATGGCTACACCTTC
- | TRBJ1-4 | TRBV7-9 | - | CASSLSRGFNEKLFF | TGTGCCAGCAGCTTAAGCAGGGGCTTTAATGAAAAACTGTTTTTT
- | TRBJ1-3 | TRBV9 | - | CASSEQTGFSGNTIYF | TGTGCCAGCAGCGAGCAGACGGGGTTCTCTGGAAACACCATATATTTT
few | TRBJ1-2 | TRBV28 | - | CASSRPVDYGYTF | TGTGCCAGCAGTCGCCCGGTTGACTATGGCTACACCTTC
- | TRBJ1-1 | TRBV19 | - | CASSIVGGNTEAFF | TGTGCCAGTAGTATAGTCGGAGGGAACACTGAAGCTTTCTTT